These T cell receptor beta chains were read from a single sample in a study of shared clonotypes between healthy human individuals. TCRdb's copy holds only in-frame clones and misses some; the assay was immunoSEQ multiplex PCR. The repertoire includes roughly 1,000,000 clones, roughly 74% of them detected once, and approximately 0.5% sits in the top ten. The source material was memory CD4+ T cells from PBMCs. The receptors were gathered from a man aged 18 to 35 in good health. Some clones in this sample may be carry-over from other donors' samples. The CDR3 runs from the conserved cysteine through the conserved F or W. The order of the fields is J gene, D gene, clone size, V gene, CDR3 protein, CDR3 DNA. D genes are given only for firm matches. A clone size is listed for some rows: how often the clone was seen (once, few, many), or a class if it is expanded.

TRBJ1-5 | TRBD1 | . | TRBV5-8 | CASSLTGDQPQHF | TGTGCCAGCAGCCTGACAGGGGATCAGCCCCAGCATTTT
TRBJ2-5 | . | . | TRBV29-1 | CSVGGDRLQETQYF | TGCAGCGTTGGAGGAGACAGACTACAAGAGACCCAGTACTTC
TRBJ2-1 | . | once | TRBV28 | CASSFRGLSSYNEQFF | TGTGCCAGCAGTTTTAGGGGACTTAGCTCCTACAATGAGCAGTTCTTC
TRBJ1-3 | . | . | TRBV30 | CAWSAGASEFSGNTIYF | TGTGCCTGGAGTGCGGGGGCGTCCGAATTCTCTGGAAACACCATATATTTT
TRBJ2-7 | TRBD1 | . | TRBV7-2 | CASSLLRQGRSEQYF | TGTGCCAGCAGCTTACTCCGACAGGGGAGAAGCGAGCAGTACTTC
TRBJ2-5 | TRBD1 | . | TRBV5-1 | CASSRGQGVRETQYF | TGCGCCAGCAGTCGTGGACAGGGAGTACGAGAGACCCAGTACTTC
TRBJ2-6 | . | few | TRBV2 | CASSDSQHSGANVLTF | TGTGCCAGCAGTGACAGTCAGCACTCTGGGGCCAACGTCCTGACTTTC
TRBJ1-2 | . | . | TRBV7-2 | CASSLRRDGLTGGYTF | TGTGCCAGCAGCTTACGGAGGGACGGACTAACAGGTGGCTACACCTTC
TRBJ1-1 | . | . | TRBV19 | CASSSGGYFEAFF | TGTGCCAGTAGTAGCGGAGGTTACTTCGAAGCTTTCTTT
TRBJ1-2 | . | . | TRBV12-5 | CASGPSAGYGYTF | TGTGCTAGTGGCCCCTCGGCAGGGTATGGCTACACCTTC
TRBJ1-5 | . | . | TRBV2 | CASSPLQGGNQPQHF | TGTGCCAGCAGTCCCCTTCAAGGGGGCAATCAGCCCCAGCATTTT
TRBJ2-1 | . | . | TRBV29-1 | CSVETPLDRTVYNEQFF | TGCAGCGTTGAGACCCCTCTCGACAGGACGGTTTACAATGAGCAGTTCTTC
TRBJ2-2 | . | few | TRBV7-7 | CASSSRAGELFF | TGTGCCAGCAGCTCCAGGGCCGGGGAGCTGTTTTTT
TRBJ1-4 | . | few | TRBV19 | CASSIGAGTEKLFF | TGTGCCAGTAGTATAGGCGCCGGTACCGAAAAACTGTTTTTT
TRBJ2-5 | . | . | TRBV11-3 | CASSSIGPQYF | TGTGCCAGCAGCTCCATTGGCCCCCAGTACTTC
TRBJ1-1 | TRBD1 | . | TRBV14 | CASSRGQGAGNTEAFF | TGTGCCAGCAGCCGCGGACAGGGGGCCGGGAACACTGAAGCTTTCTTT
TRBJ1-1 | . | . | TRBV30 | CAWARRGNPENTEAFF | TGTGCCTGGGCCAGGAGGGGGAACCCAGAGAACACTGAAGCTTTCTTT
TRBJ1-1 | . | once | TRBV28 | CASSTPGREAFF | TGTGCCAGCAGTACCCCGGGCCGTGAGGCTTTCTTT
TRBJ2-2 | TRBD1 | . | TRBV27 | CASAWTGIVANTGELFF | TGTGCCAGTGCCTGGACAGGGATAGTCGCGAACACCGGGGAGCTGTTTTTT
TRBJ2-7 | TRBD1 | . | TRBV5-1 | CASSLRQGAYEQYF | TGCGCCAGCAGCTTGAGACAGGGGGCCTACGAGCAGTACTTC
TRBJ2-7 | TRBD2 | once | TRBV18 | CASSPDLAGISYEQYF | TGTGCCAGCTCACCGGATCTAGCGGGGATCTCCTACGAGCAGTACTTC
TRBJ2-7 | TRBD1 | once | TRBV5-1 | CASSFTGGSYEQYF | TGCGCCAGCAGCTTTACAGGGGGGTCTTACGAGCAGTACTTC